This T cell receptor (beta chain) came from a study of cytomegalovirus exposure and HLA in healthy donors. V lost 4 bases to trimming and J lost 6 bases; unmatched junction nucleotides: 11. The CDR3 is made up of 18 amino acids. The germline V gene has CDR1 SGHAT and CDR2 FQNNGV. PCR primers comprised 60 Vbeta and 13 Jbeta primers. Assay used: immunoSEQ multiplex PCR; TCRdb lists only in-frame clones, some missing. The sample yields 160,000 or so clones, around 80% seen once. The chain uses TRBV11-2 and TRBJ2-3; TRBD2 aligns across 15 bases. This clonotype was sampled from a woman younger than 45 in good health and CMV-seropositive. The specimen sequenced was PBMCs. The CDR3 DNA sequence: TGTGCCAGCAGCTCACTTCCGGGACTAGCGGGGGGATGGGATACGCAGTATTTT. It encodes CASSSLPGLAGGWDTQYF.